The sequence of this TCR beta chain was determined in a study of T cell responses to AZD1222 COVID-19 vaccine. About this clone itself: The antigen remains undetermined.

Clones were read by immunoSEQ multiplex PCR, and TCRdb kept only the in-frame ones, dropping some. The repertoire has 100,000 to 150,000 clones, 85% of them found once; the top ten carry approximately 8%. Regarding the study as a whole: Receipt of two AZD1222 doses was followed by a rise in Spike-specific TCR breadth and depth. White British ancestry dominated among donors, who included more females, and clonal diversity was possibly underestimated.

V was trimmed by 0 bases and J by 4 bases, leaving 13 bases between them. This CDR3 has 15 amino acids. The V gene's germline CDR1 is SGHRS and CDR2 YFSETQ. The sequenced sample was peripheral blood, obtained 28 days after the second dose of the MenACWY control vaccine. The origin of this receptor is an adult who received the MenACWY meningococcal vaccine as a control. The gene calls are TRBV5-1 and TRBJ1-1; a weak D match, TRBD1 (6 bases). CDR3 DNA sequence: TGCGCCAGCAGCTTGGTTCCGGGGGCGGGCACTGAAGCTTTCTTT. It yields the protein CASSLVPGAGTEAFF.